What follows describes a single T cell receptor beta chain. The antigen is not known. While the first cohort had 600 to 800 subjects, the donors belonged to the separate validation cohort of about 120 subjects. The data belong to a study of cytomegalovirus exposure and HLA in healthy donors. Profiling relied on immunoSEQ multiplex PCR, and the TCRdb table lists in-frame clones only, not all of them. There are some 59,000 clones in the sample; around nine tenths occur only once, and 7.5% to 10% lies in the top ten. General observations from the study: The study flagged some 180 TCR beta chains as cytomegalovirus-associated. It was found in a later analysis that first-cohort TCR clusters tended to co-occur in the roughly 120 validation repertoires.

This receptor was taken from a young woman in good health and CMV-seropositive. Sequencing was done on a sample of PBMCs.

The CDR3 loop reads CASSLEGGGLFF. Written as DNA, the CDR3 is TGTGCCAGCAGCTTAGAGGGAGGTGGTCTGTTTTTT. The chain carries TRBV7-9 and TRBJ2-2, with a possible D match to TRBD2 (6 bases). CDR1 is SEHNR and CDR2 is FQNEAQ in the germline V gene (reference sequence). V was cut by 1 base and J by 14 bases, with 11 bases left in between. The CDR3 totals 12 residues.